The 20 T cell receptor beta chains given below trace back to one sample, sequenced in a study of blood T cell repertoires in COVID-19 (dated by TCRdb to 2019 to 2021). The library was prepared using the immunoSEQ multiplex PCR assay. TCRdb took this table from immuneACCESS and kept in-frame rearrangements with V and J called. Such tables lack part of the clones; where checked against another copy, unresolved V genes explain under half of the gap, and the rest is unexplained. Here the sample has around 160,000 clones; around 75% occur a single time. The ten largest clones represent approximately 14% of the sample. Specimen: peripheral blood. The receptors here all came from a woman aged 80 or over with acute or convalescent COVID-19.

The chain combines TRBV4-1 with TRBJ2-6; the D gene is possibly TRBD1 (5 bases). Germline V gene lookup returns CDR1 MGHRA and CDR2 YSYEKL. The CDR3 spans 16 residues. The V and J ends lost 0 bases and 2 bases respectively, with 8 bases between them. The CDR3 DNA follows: TGCGCCAGCAGCCAAGATTTACAGGCTGGGGCCAACGTCCTGACTTTC. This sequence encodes CASSQDLQAGANVLTF.

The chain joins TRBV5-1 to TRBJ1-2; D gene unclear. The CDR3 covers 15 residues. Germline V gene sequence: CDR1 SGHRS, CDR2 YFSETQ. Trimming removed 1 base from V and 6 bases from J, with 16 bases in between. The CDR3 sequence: CASSLPKQAEDGYTF. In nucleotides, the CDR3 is TGCGCCAGCAGCTTGCCTAAGCAGGCGGAGGATGGCTACACCTTC.

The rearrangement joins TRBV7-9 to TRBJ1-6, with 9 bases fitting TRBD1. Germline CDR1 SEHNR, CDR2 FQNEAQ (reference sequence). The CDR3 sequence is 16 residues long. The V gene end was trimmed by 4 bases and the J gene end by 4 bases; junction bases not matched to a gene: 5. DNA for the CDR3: TGTGCCAGCAGCTGGCTAGGACAGGGGTATAATTCACCCCTCCACTTT. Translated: CASSWLGQGYNSPLHF.

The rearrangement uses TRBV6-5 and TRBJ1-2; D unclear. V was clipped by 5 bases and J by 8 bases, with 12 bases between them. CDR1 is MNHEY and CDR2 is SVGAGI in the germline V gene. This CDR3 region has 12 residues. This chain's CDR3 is CASSKYSGGYTF. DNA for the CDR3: TGTGCCAGCAGTAAATACAGTGGCGGCTACACCTTC.

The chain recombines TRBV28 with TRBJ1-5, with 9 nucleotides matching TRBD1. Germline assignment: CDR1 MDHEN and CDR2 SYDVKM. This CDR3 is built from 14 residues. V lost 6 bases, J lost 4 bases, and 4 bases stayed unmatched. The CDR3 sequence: CASSVTGGNQPQHF. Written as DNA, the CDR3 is TGTGCCAGCAGCGTGACAGGGGGGAATCAGCCCCAGCATTTT.

The CDR3 sequence: CASSPAPGNTEAFF. The CDR3 bases are TGTGCCAGCAGCCCAGCTCCAGGGAACACTGAAGCTTTCTTT. V usage is TRBV5-4 and J usage is TRBJ1-1; D gene ambiguous. Germline CDR1 SGHNT, CDR2 YYREEE (reference sequence). CDR3 length equals 14 residues. V lost 4 bases and J 1 base, leaving 11 bases between the germline ends.

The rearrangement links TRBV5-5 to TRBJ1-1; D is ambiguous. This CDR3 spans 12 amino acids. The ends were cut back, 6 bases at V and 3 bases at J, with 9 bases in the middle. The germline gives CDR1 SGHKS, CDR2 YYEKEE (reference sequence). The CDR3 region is CASTQEDTEAFF. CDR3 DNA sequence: TGTGCCAGCACTCAGGAGGACACTGAAGCTTTCTTT. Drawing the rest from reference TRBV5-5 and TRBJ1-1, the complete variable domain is DAGVTQSPTHLIKTRGQQVTLRCSPISGHKSVSWYQQVLGQGPQFIFQYYEKEERGRGNFPDRFSARQFPNYSSELNVNALLLGDSALYLCASTQEDTEAFFGQGTRLTVV.

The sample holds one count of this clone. The CDR3 region is CASSFLELGDTANEKLFF. The CDR3 DNA reads as TGTGCCAGCAGTTTCCTGGAGTTAGGGGATACAGCTAATGAAAAACTGTTTTTT. The J gene is TRBJ1-4, the V gene TRBV28; possibly TRBD1 for D (5 bases). V lost 3 bases and J 3 bases, leaving 20 bases between the germline ends. In germline, CDR1 is MDHEN, CDR2 SYDVKM. CDR3 length equals 18 residues.

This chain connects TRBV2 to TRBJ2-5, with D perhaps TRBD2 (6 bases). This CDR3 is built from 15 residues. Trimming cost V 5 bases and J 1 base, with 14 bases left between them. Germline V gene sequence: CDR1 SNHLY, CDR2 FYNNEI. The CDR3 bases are TGTGCCAGCAGTTGGGAGCGGGCCCGCCAAGAGACCCAGTACTTC. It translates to CASSWERARQETQYF.

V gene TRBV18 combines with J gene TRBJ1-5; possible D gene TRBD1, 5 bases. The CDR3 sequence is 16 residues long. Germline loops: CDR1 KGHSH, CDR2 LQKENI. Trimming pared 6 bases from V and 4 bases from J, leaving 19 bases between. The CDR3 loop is CASSRGGREGNQPQHF. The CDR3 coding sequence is TGTGCCAGCTCCCGTGGCGGCAGGGAGGGGAATCAGCCCCAGCATTTT. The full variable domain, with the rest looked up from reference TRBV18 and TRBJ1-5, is NAGVMQNPRHLVRRRGQEARLRCSPMKGHSHVYWYRQLPEEGLKFMVYLQKENIIDESGMPKERFSAEFPKEGPSILRIQQVVRGDSAAYFCASSRGGREGNQPQHFGDGTRLSIL.

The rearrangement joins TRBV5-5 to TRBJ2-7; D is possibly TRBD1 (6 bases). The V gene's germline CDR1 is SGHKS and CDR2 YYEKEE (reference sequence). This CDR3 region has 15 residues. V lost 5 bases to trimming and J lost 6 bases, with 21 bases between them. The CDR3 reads CASREPGQTSGEQYF. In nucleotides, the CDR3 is TGTGCCAGCAGGGAACCGGGACAAACAAGTGGCGAGCAGTACTTC.

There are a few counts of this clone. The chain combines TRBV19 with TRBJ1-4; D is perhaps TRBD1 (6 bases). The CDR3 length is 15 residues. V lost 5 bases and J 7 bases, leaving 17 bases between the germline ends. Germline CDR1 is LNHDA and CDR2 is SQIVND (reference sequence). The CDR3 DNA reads TGTGCCAGTAGTCTCACCGGGGGGGCGCGTGAAAAACTGTTTTTT. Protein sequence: CASSLTGGAREKLFF. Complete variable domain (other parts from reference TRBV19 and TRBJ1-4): DGGITQSPKYLFRKEGQNVTLSCEQNLNHDAMYWYRQDPGQGLRLIYYSQIVNDFQKGDIAEGYSVSREKKESFPLTVTSAQKNPTAFYLCASSLTGGAREKLFFGSGTQLSVL.

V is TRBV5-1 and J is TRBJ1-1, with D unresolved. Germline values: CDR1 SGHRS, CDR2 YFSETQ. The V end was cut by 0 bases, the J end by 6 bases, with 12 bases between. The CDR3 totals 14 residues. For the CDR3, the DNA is TGCGCCAGCAGCTTGGTAGAGGGCGGCTCTGAAGCTTTCTTT. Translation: CASSLVEGGSEAFF. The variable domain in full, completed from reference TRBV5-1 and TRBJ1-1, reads KAGVTQTPRYLIKTRGQQVTLSCSPISGHRSVSWYQQTPGQGLQFLFEYFSETQRNKGNFPGRFSGRQFSNSRSEMNVSTLELGDSALYLCASSLVEGGSEAFFGQGTRLTVV.

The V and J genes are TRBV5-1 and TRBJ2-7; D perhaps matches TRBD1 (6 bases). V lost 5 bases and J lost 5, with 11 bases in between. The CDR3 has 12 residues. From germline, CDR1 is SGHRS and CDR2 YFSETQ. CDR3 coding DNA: TGCGCCAGCAGACAGGGTTGGAACGAGCAGTACTTC. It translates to CASRQGWNEQYF.

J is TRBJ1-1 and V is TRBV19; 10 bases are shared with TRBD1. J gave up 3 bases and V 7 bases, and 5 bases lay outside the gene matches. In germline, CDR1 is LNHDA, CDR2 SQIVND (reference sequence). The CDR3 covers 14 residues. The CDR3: CASTNGTGDTEAFF. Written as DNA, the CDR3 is TGTGCCAGTACCAACGGGACAGGGGACACTGAAGCTTTCTTT.

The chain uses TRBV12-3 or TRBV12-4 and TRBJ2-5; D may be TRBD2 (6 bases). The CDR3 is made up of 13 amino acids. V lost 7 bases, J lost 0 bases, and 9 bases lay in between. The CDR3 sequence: CASMTGDQETQYF. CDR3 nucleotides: TGTGCCAGCATGACGGGAGACCAAGAGACCCAGTACTTC.

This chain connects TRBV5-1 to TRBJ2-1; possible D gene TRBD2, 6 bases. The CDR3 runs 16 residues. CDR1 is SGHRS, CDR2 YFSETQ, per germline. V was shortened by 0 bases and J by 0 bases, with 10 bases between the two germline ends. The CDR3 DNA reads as TGCGCCAGCAGCTTGGGCGGGGCAAGCTCCTACAATGAGCAGTTCTTC. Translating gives CASSLGGASSYNEQFF.

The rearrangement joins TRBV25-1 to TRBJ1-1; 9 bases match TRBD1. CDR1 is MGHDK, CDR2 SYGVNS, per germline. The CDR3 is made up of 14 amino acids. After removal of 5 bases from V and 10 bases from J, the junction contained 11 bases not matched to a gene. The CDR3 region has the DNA TGTGCCAGCAGTCTCCCGGGACAGGGTAAAGGAGCTTTCTTT. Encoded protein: CASSLPGQGKGAFF.

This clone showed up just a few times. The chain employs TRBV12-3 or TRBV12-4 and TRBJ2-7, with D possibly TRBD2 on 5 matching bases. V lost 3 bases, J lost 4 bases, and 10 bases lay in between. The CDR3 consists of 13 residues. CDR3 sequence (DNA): TGTGCCAGCAGTTTTCGAAGGAGGTACGAGCAGTACTTC. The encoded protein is CASSFRRRYEQYF.

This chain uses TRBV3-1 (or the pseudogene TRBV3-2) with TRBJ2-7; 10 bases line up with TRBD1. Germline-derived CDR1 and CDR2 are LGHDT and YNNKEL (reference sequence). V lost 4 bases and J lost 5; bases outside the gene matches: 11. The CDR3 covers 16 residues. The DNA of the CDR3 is TGTGCCAGCAGCCTACGACGGACAGGGGGAAGGAACGAGCAGTACTTC. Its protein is CASSLRRTGGRNEQYF.